Below, 10 T cell receptor beta chains from the same sample are listed, as sequenced in a study of human T cells and chemical hapten exposure. TCRdb used MiXCR to reprocess the RACE reads, holding one entry per CDR3 protein. Here the sample spans more than 250,000 distinct CDR3 sequences, over 8% being singletons. Time point reported: pre-sensitization, week 0. Sample treatment: therapeutic diphenylcyclopropenone sensitization with weekly scalp DPC. Material: whole blood, obtained in connection with sensitization to the hapten diphenylcyclopropenone (DPC). The source of these receptors is a woman aged 40 to 55 with alopecia areata. Some clones in this sample may be carry-over from other donors' samples.

This chain connects TRBV29-1 to TRBJ2-7, with 11 bases fitting TRBD2. The V and J ends lost 6 bases and 4 bases, in that order; junction bases with no gene match: 5. CDR1 is SQVTM and CDR2 is ANQGSEA in the germline V gene. The CDR3 is made up of 13 amino acids. The CDR3 sequence: CSVTSGSWYEQYF. The CDR3 nucleotides are TGCAGCGTAACTAGCGGGAGTTGGTACGAGCAGTACTTC.

In its sample, this clonotype was seen a few times. The chain is built from TRBV20-1 and TRBJ2-1; 16 positions match TRBD2. Trimming took 6 bases from V and 4 from J; bases not matched to a gene: 9. CDR3 size: 17 residues. The germline V gene has CDR1 DFQATT and CDR2 SNEGSKA (reference sequence). The CDR3 is CSALTGTSGREYNEQFF. Written as DNA, the CDR3 is TGCAGTGCGTTAACCGGGACTAGCGGGAGGGAGTACAATGAGCAGTTCTTC.

This clonotype has a count of ten or more. The V call is TRBV28, the J call TRBJ2-1, with no clear D. V dropped 1 base and J dropped 9 bases, with 4 bases sitting between them. Germline V gene sequence: CDR1 MDHEN, CDR2 SYDVKM. This CDR3 is built from 11 residues. The CDR3 DNA follows: TGTGCCAGCAGTTTATCGGGTGAGCAGTTCTTC. Protein product: CASSLSGEQFF.

The chain couples TRBV2 to TRBJ2-1; D gene uncertain. Per the germline V gene, CDR1 is SNHLY and CDR2 is FYNNEI. CDR3 length: 13 amino acids. Trimming left V 6 bases short and J 6 bases short, with 12 bases between. CDR3 coding DNA: TGTGCCAGCAGGGGGATAGTAGCCAATGAGCAGTTCTTC. Its protein is CASRGIVANEQFF.

This clonotype was counted only a few times. This sequence joins TRBV9 and TRBJ2-2, with TRBD1 identical over 8 bases. The V and J ends lost 4 bases and 0 bases, in that order; junction bases with no gene match: 5. The CDR3 has 16 amino acids. Per germline, CDR1 SGDLS and CDR2 YYNGEE. Here the CDR3 DNA reads TGTGCCAGCAGCACCCGGGACAGGACGAACACCGGGGAGCTGTTTTTT. Translating it yields CASSTRDRTNTGELFF.

This clonotype was counted ten times or more. The rearrangement uses TRBV27 and TRBJ1-1; no clear D. The CDR3 length is 15 residues. Germline CDR1 and CDR2: MNHEY and SMNVEV (reference sequence). The V end was cut by 2 bases, the J end by 4 bases, with 14 bases between. The CDR3 DNA is TGTGCCAGCAGTTTACGAGACGGAGGGTTCACTGAAGCTTTCTTT. Its protein is CASSLRDGGFTEAFF.

The chain recombines TRBV7-6 with TRBJ2-7, with 7 bases lining up with TRBD1. The CDR3 has 16 residues. The V gene end was trimmed by 0 bases and the J gene end by 1 base; junction bases not matched to a gene: 6. The V gene's germline CDR1 is SGHVS and CDR2 FNYEAQ. This CDR3 is CASSLAGTVGSYEQYF. The CDR3 region has the DNA TGTGCCAGCAGCTTAGCAGGGACAGTAGGATCCTACGAGCAGTACTTC.

Concerning this clonotype: This may be a read error: a much more frequent sequence differs by one nucleotide. V gene TRBV6-2 or TRBV6-3 combines with J gene TRBJ2-7; 11 positions agree with TRBD2. CDR3 length equals 15 residues. CDR1 and CDR2 from the germline V gene are MNHEY and SVGEGT. V shed 4 bases, J shed 3 bases, and the junction held 5 bases outside the gene matches. This CDR3 is CASSSSGTSGYEQYF. CDR3 in DNA: TGTGCCAGCAGTTCCTCCGGGACTAGCGGCTACGAGCAGTACTTC.

In its sample, this clonotype was seen a few times. The chain uses TRBV10-3 and TRBJ1-6; TRBD1 agrees at 9 bases. Germline CDR1 ENHRY, CDR2 SYGVKD. This CDR3 is 15 amino acids long. V was pared by 5 bases and J by 5 bases, with 4 bases of the junction left unmatched. CDR3 in DNA: TGTGCCATCAGTTGGGGACAGGGTGATAATTCACCCCTCCACTTT. This codes for CAISWGQGDNSPLHF.

This clonotype was seen a handful of times. The chain links TRBV4-2 to TRBJ2-3; 10 bases are shared with TRBD2. Germline assignment: CDR1 LGHNA and CDR2 YNFKEQ. Trimming took 1 base from V and 7 from J; bases not matched to a gene: 8. The CDR3 loop spans 16 amino acids. CDR3 coding DNA: TGTGCCAGCAGCCAAGCTCTAGCGGGAGCCGGGAATACGCAGTATTTT. This sequence encodes CASSQALAGAGNTQYF.